This is a list of T cell receptor beta chains from one sample in a study of T cells in Graves' hyperthyroidism and ophthalmopathy. TCRdb re-derived calls from the multiplex PCR reads in MiXCR, one entry per CDR3 protein. Of 690,000 or so distinct CDR3 sequences listed, approximately 18% are singletons. Sequenced input: blood. All receptors derive from a woman aged 50 to 65 with Graves' hyperthyroidism that later progressed to Graves' ophthalmopathy. CDR3s include the opening cysteine and the closing phenylalanine or tryptophan. The D gene is left open where the match is weak. Clone size appears in some rows only: once, few, many, or a class for an expanded clone.

V gene,J gene,D gene,clone size,CDR3 protein,CDR3 DNA
TRBV20-1,TRBJ1-1,.,once,CSARDSVWGGELNTEAFF,TGCAGTGCTAGAGATTCCGTATGGGGCGGGGAGCTGAACACTGAAGCTTTCTTT
TRBV29-1,TRBJ1-2,.,few,CSVSRGQDGYTF,TGCAGCGTTTCTAGAGGACAAGATGGCTACACCTTC
TRBV20-1,TRBJ2-3,TRBD2,.,CSARKAGGPRDTQYF,TGCAGTGCCAGGAAAGCGGGGGGGCCCAGAGATACGCAGTATTTT
TRBV12-3/TRBV12-4,TRBJ2-1,TRBD1,many,CASSPGQGRDEQFF,TGTGCCAGCAGTCCCGGACAGGGCAGGGATGAGCAGTTCTTC
TRBV3-1,TRBJ2-2,.,.,CASSQGTGELLF,TGTGCCAGCAGCCAGGGCACCGGGGAGCTGCTTTTT
TRBV3-1,TRBJ1-3,TRBD1,few,CASSHGTGGPSSGNTIYF,TGTGCCAGCAGCCATGGGACAGGGGGCCCCTCCTCTGGAAACACCATATATTTT
TRBV12-3/TRBV12-4,TRBJ2-1,.,.,CASSWRGYNEQFF,TGTGCCAGCAGTTGGCGGGGATACAATGAGCAGTTCTTC
TRBV5-6,TRBJ1-2,.,.,CASSLWIQGGYYGYTF,TGTGCCAGCAGCTTGTGGATTCAAGGTGGCTACTATGGCTACACCTTC
TRBV10-3,TRBJ1-5,.,.,CAISEGGPQHF,TGTGCCATCAGTGAAGGAGGGCCCCAGCATTTT
TRBV6-5,TRBJ1-1,.,few,CASSYVQGEEAFF,TGTGCCAGCAGTTACGTCCAGGGTGAGGAGGCTTTCTTT
TRBV18,TRBJ1-1,.,many,CASSPRGADTEAFF,TGTGCCAGCTCACCGAGGGGGGCGGACACTGAAGCTTTCTTT